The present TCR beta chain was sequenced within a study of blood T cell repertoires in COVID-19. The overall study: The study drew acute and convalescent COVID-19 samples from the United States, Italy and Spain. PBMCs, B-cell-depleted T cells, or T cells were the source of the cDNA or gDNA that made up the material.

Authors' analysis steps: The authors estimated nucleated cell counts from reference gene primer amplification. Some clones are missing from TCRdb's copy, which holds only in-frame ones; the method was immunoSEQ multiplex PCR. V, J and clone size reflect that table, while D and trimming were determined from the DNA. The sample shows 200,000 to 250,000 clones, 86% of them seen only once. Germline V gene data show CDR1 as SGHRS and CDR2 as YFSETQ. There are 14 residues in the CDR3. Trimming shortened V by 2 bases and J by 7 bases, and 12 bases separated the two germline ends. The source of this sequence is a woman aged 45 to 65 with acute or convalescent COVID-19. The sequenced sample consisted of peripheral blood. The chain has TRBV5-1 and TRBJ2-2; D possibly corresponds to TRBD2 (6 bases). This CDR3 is CASSFRRVGGELFF. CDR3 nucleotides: TGCGCCAGCAGCTTTAGGAGGGTCGGCGGGGAGCTGTTTTTT.